These T cell receptor beta chains were read from a single sample in a study of T cells in Graves' hyperthyroidism and ophthalmopathy. TCRdb fed the multiplex PCR reads into MiXCR, producing one record per CDR3 protein. This sample has 550,000 to 650,000 distinct CDR3 sequences, with roughly 15% found just once. The sample consisted of blood. These receptors all come from a middle-aged woman with Graves' hyperthyroidism. Each CDR3 is given with its conserved first and last residue. Fields, in order: V gene, J gene, D gene, clone size, CDR3 DNA, CDR3 protein. The D gene is left open where the match is weak. The size field is filled for only some rows; it gives once, few, many or a size class.

V: TRBV7-2
J: TRBJ2-3
D: .
size: .
DNA: TGTGCCAGCAGCTCCAGATGGGAAGCACCTAGCACAGATACGCAGTATTTT
CDR3: CASSSRWEAPSTDTQYF

V: TRBV28
J: TRBJ2-5
D: .
size: .
DNA: TGTGCCAGCGGTAACAGCGGTCCCTTCGAGACCCAGTACTTC
CDR3: CASGNSGPFETQYF

V: TRBV5-5
J: TRBJ1-1
D: .
size: many
DNA: TGTGCCAGCAGAACGGCCACTGAAGCTTTCTTT
CDR3: CASRTATEAFF

V: TRBV25-1
J: TRBJ2-1
D: TRBD2
size: .
DNA: TGTGCCAGCAGTGAACCGGGGCTAGCGGATAGAAGCTCCTACAATGAGCAGTTCTTC
CDR3: CASSEPGLADRSSYNEQFF

V: TRBV28
J: TRBJ2-1
D: .
size: many
DNA: TGTGCCCCACTTGGGAAGCAGTTCTTC
CDR3: CAPLGKQFF

V: TRBV7-9
J: TRBJ2-1
D: TRBD1
size: .
DNA: TGTGCCAGCAGCCAACGACAGGGGACCTACAATGAGCAGTTCTTC
CDR3: CASSQRQGTYNEQFF

V: TRBV5-1
J: TRBJ2-4
D: .
size: few
DNA: TGCGCCAGCAGGGGCCACGGAGTGGACATTCAGTACTTC
CDR3: CASRGHGVDIQYF

V: TRBV2
J: TRBJ1-2
D: TRBD1
size: many
DNA: TGTGCCAGCATAGGAGCCGGGACAGCTAACTATGGCTACACCTTC
CDR3: CASIGAGTANYGYTF

V: TRBV29-1
J: TRBJ2-1
D: TRBD1
size: .
DNA: TGCAGCGTGACCGGGACAGGGGAGTACAATGAGCAGTTCTTC
CDR3: CSVTGTGEYNEQFF

V: TRBV15
J: TRBJ2-5
D: TRBD2
size: many
DNA: TGTGCCACCAGCAGAGATTCCGGACTAGCGGGAGGATTAAAGTACTTC
CDR3: CATSRDSGLAGGLKYF

V: TRBV28
J: TRBJ2-7
D: TRBD1
size: many
DNA: TGTGCCAGCAGTCCCGGGGACAGGGCTGGGGAGCAGTACTTC
CDR3: CASSPGDRAGEQYF

V: TRBV3-1
J: TRBJ1-2
D: .
size: many
DNA: TGTGCCAGCAGCCAGGCCGGAGGGGCCCATGGCTACACCTTC
CDR3: CASSQAGGAHGYTF

V: TRBV10-3
J: TRBJ2-7
D: .
size: .
DNA: TGTGCCATCAGTGAGTCGGACGGGAGCTCCTACGAGCAGTACTTC
CDR3: CAISESDGSSYEQYF

V: TRBV6-1
J: TRBJ1-5
D: TRBD1
size: few
DNA: TGTGCCAGCAGCTTCACAGGGGGCGGCAATCAGCCCCAGCATTTT
CDR3: CASSFTGGGNQPQHF

V: TRBV7-8
J: TRBJ2-3
D: .
size: .
DNA: TGTGCCAGCAGCTTAGCGTACCTGAATGCACCTTCCAGTTCAGATACGCAGTATTTT
CDR3: CASSLAYLNAPSSSDTQYF

V: TRBV7-8
J: TRBJ2-1
D: .
size: many
DNA: TGTGCCAGCAGCTTAGCGCTGGGGGTGGGCAATGAGCAGTTCTTC
CDR3: CASSLALGVGNEQFF

V: TRBV5-6
J: TRBJ2-7
D: TRBD2
size: .
DNA: TGTGCCAGCAGCACTCGGGAGGGGAGCAGGGAGCAGTACTTC
CDR3: CASSTREGSREQYF

V: TRBV12-3/TRBV12-4
J: TRBJ2-7
D: TRBD2
size: many
DNA: TGTGCCAGCAGTTCCCGACAATTTACTAGCGGGAGCTCCTACGAGCAGTACTTC
CDR3: CASSSRQFTSGSSYEQYF

V: TRBV28
J: TRBJ2-7
D: .
size: .
DNA: TGTGCCAGCAGTTTGGCGACTTATCCCTACGAGCAGTACTTC
CDR3: CASSLATYPYEQYF

V: TRBV3-1
J: TRBJ1-4
D: .
size: many
DNA: TGTGCCAGCAGCCAAGCAGGACCCCTTAATGAAAAACTGTTTTTT
CDR3: CASSQAGPLNEKLFF

V: TRBV11-2
J: TRBJ2-5
D: TRBD1
size: many
DNA: TGTGCCAGCAGCTTAGATCTCGTACAGGGGGCGGTGGAGACCCAGTACTTC
CDR3: CASSLDLVQGAVETQYF

V: TRBV6-1
J: TRBJ2-4
D: TRBD1
size: few
DNA: TGTGCCAGCAGTAATCAGGGGGTTGGGAACATTCAGTACTTC
CDR3: CASSNQGVGNIQYF

V: TRBV10-3
J: TRBJ2-6
D: .
size: many
DNA: TGTGCCATCAGTGGGGGAGTTGGGGCCAACGTCCTGACTTTC
CDR3: CAISGGVGANVLTF

V: TRBV12-3/TRBV12-4
J: TRBJ1-1
D: TRBD1
size: many
DNA: TGTGCCAGCAGCATTCCACCCCGGGACAGCCGGAACACTGAAGCTTTCTTT
CDR3: CASSIPPRDSRNTEAFF

V: TRBV28
J: TRBJ1-5
D: .
size: .
DNA: TGTGCCAGCAGTTCGTGGCAGAAAAATCAGCCCCAGCATTTT
CDR3: CASSSWQKNQPQHF

V: TRBV7-9
J: TRBJ1-1
D: .
size: many
DNA: TGTGCCAGCAGCTTAGAGGTCCCCGGGGGCACTGAAGCTTTCTTT
CDR3: CASSLEVPGGTEAFF

V: TRBV28
J: TRBJ2-5
D: TRBD2
size: .
DNA: TGTGCCAGCAGTTCTAGCGGGAGGCTACAAGAGACCCAGTACTTC
CDR3: CASSSSGRLQETQYF

V: TRBV3-1
J: TRBJ1-3
D: .
size: many
DNA: TGTGCCAGCAGCCAAGACCCGGGGACATACTCTGGAAACACCATATATTTT
CDR3: CASSQDPGTYSGNTIYF

V: TRBV19
J: TRBJ1-2
D: TRBD1
size: many
DNA: TGTGCCAGTAGTGACCCGACAGGGGCTGGAGGCTACACCTTC
CDR3: CASSDPTGAGGYTF

V: TRBV20-1
J: TRBJ1-5
D: .
size: .
DNA: TGCAGTGCGAGACTCGGGACCGCCTCGTTCCATTTT
CDR3: CSARLGTASFHF

V: TRBV6-5
J: TRBJ1-5
D: .
size: many
DNA: TGTGCCAGCAGTTACTCTTCAAAAATTGACAGGAGCAATCAGCCCCAGCATTTT
CDR3: CASSYSSKIDRSNQPQHF

V: TRBV11-1
J: TRBJ2-3
D: .
size: many
DNA: TGTGCCAGCAGCTTTAGCGGACCTACAGATACGCAGTATTTT
CDR3: CASSFSGPTDTQYF

V: TRBV12-3/TRBV12-4
J: TRBJ2-2
D: .
size: many
DNA: TGTGCCAGCAGTTTTGGGGGGAACCCCCACACCGGGGAGCTGTTTTTT
CDR3: CASSFGGNPHTGELFF

V: TRBV2
J: TRBJ2-7
D: TRBD1
size: many
DNA: TGTGCCAGCGAGTATGGGACAGGGGCCTACGAGCAGTACTTC
CDR3: CASEYGTGAYEQYF

V: TRBV6-1
J: TRBJ2-5
D: .
size: many
DNA: TGTGCCAGCAGTGAAATAAAAGAGACCCAGTACTTC
CDR3: CASSEIKETQYF

V: TRBV5-5
J: TRBJ2-7
D: TRBD1
size: .
DNA: TGTGCCAGCGGATCGGGACAGGGATTCAACGAGCAGTACTTC
CDR3: CASGSGQGFNEQYF

V: TRBV28
J: TRBJ2-1
D: TRBD1
size: many
DNA: TGTGCCAGCAGTTTAACGGGACAGCCAAATGAGCAGTTCTTC
CDR3: CASSLTGQPNEQFF

V: TRBV28
J: TRBJ2-5
D: .
size: many
DNA: TGTGCCAGCAGCCTCGGGACCGTGCAGGGGAGGTTCCCCATTGAGTACTTC
CDR3: CASSLGTVQGRFPIEYF

V: TRBV2
J: TRBJ2-2
D: .
size: .
DNA: TGTGCCAGCAGGGAATTACAGGGGTCGAACACCGGGGGGCTGTTTTTT
CDR3: CASRELQGSNTGGLFF

V: TRBV27
J: TRBJ1-4
D: TRBD1
size: many
DNA: TGTGCCAGCAGTTTCCGGGGACAGGGAGCAACTAATGAAAAACTGTTTTTT
CDR3: CASSFRGQGATNEKLFF

V: TRBV28
J: TRBJ1-1
D: .
size: few
DNA: TGTGCCAGCTGGGGTGGGGGGGCGCTTTCGGGTGAAGCTTTCTTT
CDR3: CASWGGGALSGEAFF

V: TRBV7-8
J: TRBJ2-7
D: .
size: few
DNA: TGTGCCAGCAGCTTAGTACATTCCTACGAGCAGTACTTC
CDR3: CASSLVHSYEQYF